Shown below are 2 T cell receptor beta chains from a single sample sequenced in a study of identical twins. Each CDR3 protein is one row after TCRdb ran MiXCR on the 5' RACE reads. Of about 520,000 distinct CDR3 sequences detected, 20% to 25% appear once; the ten largest clones hold about 0.93%. The same data also went into a second study, on T cells expressing NK-cell markers.

The sample comprised CD4+ T cells sorted from blood. Receptors originate from a woman aged 18-29 years in good health.

The chain joins TRBV6-4 to TRBJ1-1; 7 bases are a match to TRBD1. Germline V gene lookup returns CDR1 MRHNA and CDR2 SNTAGT. This CDR3 contains 14 residues. Losses at the gene ends were 6 bases for V and 2 bases for J; bases not matched to a gene: 6. CDR3 sequence: CASSEQGTNTEAFF. The CDR3 nucleotides are TGTGCCAGCAGCGAACAGGGGACAAACACTGAAGCTTTCTTT.

The rearrangement uses TRBV7-2 and TRBJ2-2; tentatively, D is TRBD1 (6 bases). The CDR3 length is 14 residues. The germline V gene has CDR1 SGHTA and CDR2 FQGNSA. V lost 2 bases and J lost 4, with 8 bases in between. The CDR3 DNA is TGTGCCAGCAGCTTAAACAGGGTCACCGGGGAGCTGTTTTTT. Amino acids: CASSLNRVTGELFF.